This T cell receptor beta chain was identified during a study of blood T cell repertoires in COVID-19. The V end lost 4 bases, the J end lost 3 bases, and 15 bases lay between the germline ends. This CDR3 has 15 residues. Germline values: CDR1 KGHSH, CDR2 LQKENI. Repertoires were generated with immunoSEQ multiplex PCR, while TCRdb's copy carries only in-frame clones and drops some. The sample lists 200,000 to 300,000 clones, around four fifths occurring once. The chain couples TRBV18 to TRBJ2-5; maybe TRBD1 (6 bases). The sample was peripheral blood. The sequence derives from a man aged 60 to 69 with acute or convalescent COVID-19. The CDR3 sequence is CASSLLQGGEETQYF. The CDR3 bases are TGTGCCAGCTCACTTTTACAGGGTGGGGAAGAGACCCAGTACTTC. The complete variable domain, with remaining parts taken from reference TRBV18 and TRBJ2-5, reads NAGVMQNPRHLVRRRGQEARLRCSPMKGHSHVYWYRQLPEEGLKFMVYLQKENIIDESGMPKERFSAEFPKEGPSILRIQQVVRGDSAAYFCASSLLQGGEETQYFGPGTRLLVL.